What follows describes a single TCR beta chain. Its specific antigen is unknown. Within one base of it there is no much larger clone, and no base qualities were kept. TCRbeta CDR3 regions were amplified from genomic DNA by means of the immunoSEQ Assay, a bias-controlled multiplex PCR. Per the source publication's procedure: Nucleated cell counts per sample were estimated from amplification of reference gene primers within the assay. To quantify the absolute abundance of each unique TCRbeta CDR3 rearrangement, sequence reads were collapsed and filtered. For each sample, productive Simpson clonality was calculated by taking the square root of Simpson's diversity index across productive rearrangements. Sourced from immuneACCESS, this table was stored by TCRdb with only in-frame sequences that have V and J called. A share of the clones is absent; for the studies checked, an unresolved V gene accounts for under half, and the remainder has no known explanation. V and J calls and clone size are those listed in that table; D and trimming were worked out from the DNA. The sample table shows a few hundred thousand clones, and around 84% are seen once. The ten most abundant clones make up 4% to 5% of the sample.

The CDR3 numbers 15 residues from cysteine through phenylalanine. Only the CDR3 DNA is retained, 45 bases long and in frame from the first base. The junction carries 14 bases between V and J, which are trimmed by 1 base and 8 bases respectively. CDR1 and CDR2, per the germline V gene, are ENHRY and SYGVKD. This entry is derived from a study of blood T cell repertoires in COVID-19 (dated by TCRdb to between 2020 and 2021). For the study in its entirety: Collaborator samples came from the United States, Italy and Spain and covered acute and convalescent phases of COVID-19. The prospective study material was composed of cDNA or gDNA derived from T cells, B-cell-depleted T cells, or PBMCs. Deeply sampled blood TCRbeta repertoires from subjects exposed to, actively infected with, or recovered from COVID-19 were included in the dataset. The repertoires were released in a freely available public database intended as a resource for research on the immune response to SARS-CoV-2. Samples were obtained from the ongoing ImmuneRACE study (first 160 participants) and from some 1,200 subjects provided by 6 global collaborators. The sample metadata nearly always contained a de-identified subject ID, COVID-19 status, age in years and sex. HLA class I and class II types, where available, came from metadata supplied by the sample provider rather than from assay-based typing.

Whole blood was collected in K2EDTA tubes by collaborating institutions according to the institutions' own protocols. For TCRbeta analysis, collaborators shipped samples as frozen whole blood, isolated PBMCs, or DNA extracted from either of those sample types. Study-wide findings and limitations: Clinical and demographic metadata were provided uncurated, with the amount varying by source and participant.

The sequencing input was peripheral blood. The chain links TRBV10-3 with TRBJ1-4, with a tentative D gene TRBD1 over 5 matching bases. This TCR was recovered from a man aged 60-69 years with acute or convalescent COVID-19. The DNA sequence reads TGTGCCATCAGTGAGTTCGGGGCTGGGAGGGAAAAACTGTTTTTT. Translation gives CAISEFGAGREKLFF.